This T cell receptor (beta chain) was obtained from a study of T cells after yellow fever vaccination (dated by TCRdb to between 2018 and 2021). Looking at the study overall: The SMART-Seq v4 Ultra Low Input RNA kit was used to prepare libraries from fractions with low cell numbers. To follow T-cell clones before and after primary and booster YFV17D yellow fever vaccination, bulk TCR alpha and beta repertoires were sequenced over time. The cohort comprised two healthy male donors, one aged 18 to 30 and one aged 30 to 40 years. Blood samples were taken at several timepoints before and after primary and secondary immunization, and bulk PBMC replicates and cell subsets were isolated.

Data came from an Illumina NovaSeq 6000. TCR cDNA was made using 5'RACE template switching, a step that added a universal primer site and unique molecular identifiers. Priming of cDNA synthesis was performed from both the TCR alpha and TCR beta constant segments. Two PCR steps were used to amplify libraries, with sample barcodes and sequencing adapters being added in the second step. Sequencing of the libraries was done on either Illumina HiSeq 2500 (2x100 bp) or NovaSeq (2x150 bp). Under the source paper's analysis protocol: Reads were demultiplexed and collapsed into UMI consensus sequences with MIGEC, and V(D)J alignment was performed with MiXCR. Using edgeR on replicate PBMC samples, clonotypes were called vaccine-responding if FDR was below 0.01 and the log2 fold change was above 5 up to day 15. Each bulk clonotype received a CD4 or CD8 identity based on whether the sequenced CD4 or CD8 repertoire contained that clonotype at higher abundance. The raw public data were reprocessed by TCRdb itself: fastp quality trimming at Q25, MiXCR clonotype calling, in-frame beta chains only. Rows are combined by CDR3 protein, so each entry shows the most common genes and DNA. The V and J calls and clone size come from TCRdb's table, not from the authors' own analysis. The sample includes 99,000 or so distinct CDR3 sequences, with 5.8% observed a single time. Together, the top ten hold about 41% of the sample.

This clonotype occurred many times. It lacks a known antigen. One base away there is no much larger clone; base qualities are not given. The treatment or condition label, read with the paper, signifies: live attenuated yellow fever vaccine strain. PBMCs were isolated from peripheral blood using a standard Ficoll-Paque protocol. CD4 and CD8 T-cell fractions were isolated with Dynabeads CD4 and CD8 positive selection kits. RNA was extracted with TriZol from bulk PBMCs, CD4 and CD8 fractions, and dextramer-positive and dextramer-negative fractions. Results the study describes overall, beyond this receptor: Computational filtering was needed because FACS-sorted repertoires could contain abundant contaminating clonotypes from the bulk population. A small share of clonotypes occurred in both CD4 and CD8 compartments, likely arising from convergent recombination. Compared with the primary T-cell response, the secondary T-cell response was weaker but faster, peaking on day 5 rather than day 15. Because only a couple of donors were included in the study, the extent to which the findings can be generalized is limited. After the booster, most clones that had expanded after primary vaccination were detected again (about 97% of CD4 and about 88% of CD8), suggesting broad maintenance of memory.

Based on the germline V gene, the CDR1 and CDR2 sequences are SGHVS and FQNEAQ. At the junction V is shortened by 3 bases and J by 4 bases, with 6 bases in between. CDR3 length: 13 amino acids, cysteine to phenylalanine. Only CDR3 DNA remains: 39 bases, in frame from the first base. Sequences were derived from CD8+ T cells sorted from PBMCs, sampled 10 days after the yellow fever booster vaccination. The TCR originated in a man in his late teens or twenties who received the YFV17D yellow fever vaccine. In this chain, TRBV7-8 is recombined with TRBJ2-2, and TRBD2 may be the D gene, going by 5 matching bases. The sequenced DNA is TGTGCCAGCAGCTTTGGGAGCACCGGGGAGCTGTTTTTT. This translates into CASSFGSTGELFF.